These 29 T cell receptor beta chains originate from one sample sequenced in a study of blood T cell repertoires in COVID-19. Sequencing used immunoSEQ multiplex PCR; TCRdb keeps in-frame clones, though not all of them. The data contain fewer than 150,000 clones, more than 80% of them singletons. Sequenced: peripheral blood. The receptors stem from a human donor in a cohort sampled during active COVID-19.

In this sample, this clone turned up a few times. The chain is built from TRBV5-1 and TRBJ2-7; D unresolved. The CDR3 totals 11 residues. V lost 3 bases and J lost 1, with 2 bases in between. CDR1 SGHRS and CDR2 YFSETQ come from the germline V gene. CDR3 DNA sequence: TGCGCCAGCAGCTCTTCCTACGAGCAGTACTTC. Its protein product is CASSSSYEQYF.

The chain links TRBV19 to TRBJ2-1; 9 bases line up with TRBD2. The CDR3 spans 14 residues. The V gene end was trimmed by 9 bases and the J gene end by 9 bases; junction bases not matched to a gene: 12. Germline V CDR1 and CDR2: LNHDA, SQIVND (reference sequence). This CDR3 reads CARVNLGLAIEQFF. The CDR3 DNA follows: TGTGCCAGGGTCAACCTGGGACTAGCAATTGAGCAGTTCTTC.

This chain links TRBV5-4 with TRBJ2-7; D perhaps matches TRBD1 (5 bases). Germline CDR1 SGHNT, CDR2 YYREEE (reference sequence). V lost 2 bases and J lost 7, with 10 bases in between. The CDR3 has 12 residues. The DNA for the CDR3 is TGTGCCAGCAGCTTTACTCCAGGGGAGCAGTACGTC. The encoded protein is CASSFTPGEQYV.

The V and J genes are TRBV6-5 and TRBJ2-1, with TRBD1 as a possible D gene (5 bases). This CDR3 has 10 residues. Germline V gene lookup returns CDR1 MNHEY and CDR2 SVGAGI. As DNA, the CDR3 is TGTGCGACAGAAAGAAATGAGCAGTTCTTC. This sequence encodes CATERNEQFF.

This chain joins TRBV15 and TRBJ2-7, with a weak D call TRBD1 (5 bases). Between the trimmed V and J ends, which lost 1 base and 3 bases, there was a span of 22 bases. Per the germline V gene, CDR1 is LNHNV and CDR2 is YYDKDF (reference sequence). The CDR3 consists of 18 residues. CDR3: CATSRVPGSAAKYYEQYF. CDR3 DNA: TGTGCCACCAGCAGAGTACCAGGGTCAGCCGCCAAGTACTACGAGCAGTACTTC.

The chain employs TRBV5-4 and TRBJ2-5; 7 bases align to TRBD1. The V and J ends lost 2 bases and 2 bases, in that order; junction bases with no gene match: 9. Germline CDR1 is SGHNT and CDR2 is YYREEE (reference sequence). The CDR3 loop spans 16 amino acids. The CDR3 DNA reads TGTGCCAGCAGCTTCAATAGGGACAGAGAGCAAGAGACCCAGTACTTC. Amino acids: CASSFNRDREQETQYF. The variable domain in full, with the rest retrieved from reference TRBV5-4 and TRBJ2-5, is ETGVTQSPTHLIKTRGQQVTLRCSSQSGHNTVSWYQQALGQGPQFIFQYYREEENGRGNFPPRFSGLQFPNYSSELNVNALELDDSALYLCASSFNRDREQETQYFGPGTRLLVL.

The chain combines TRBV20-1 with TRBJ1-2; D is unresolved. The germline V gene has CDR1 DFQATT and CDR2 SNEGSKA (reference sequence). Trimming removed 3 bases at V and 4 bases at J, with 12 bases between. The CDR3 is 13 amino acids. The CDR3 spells CSASSQSGYGYTF. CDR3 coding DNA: TGCAGTGCTAGTTCCCAGTCGGGCTATGGCTACACCTTC.

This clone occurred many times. The CDR3 reads CASSMGLAGVLETQYF. The CDR3 nucleotides are TGTGCCAGTAGTATGGGACTAGCGGGAGTTTTAGAGACCCAGTACTTC. This chain joins TRBV19 and TRBJ2-5, with TRBD2 matching 14 bases. With 3 bases clipped from V and 4 bases from J, the junction kept 4 bases outside the gene matches. The CDR3 totals 16 residues. The V gene's germline CDR1 is LNHDA and CDR2 SQIVND (reference sequence).

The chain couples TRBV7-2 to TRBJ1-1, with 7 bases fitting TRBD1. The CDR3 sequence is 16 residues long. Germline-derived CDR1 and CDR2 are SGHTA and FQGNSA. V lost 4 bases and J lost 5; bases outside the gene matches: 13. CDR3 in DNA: TGTGCCAGCAGCTCACAGATACTTAAGGGGGCGACTGAAGCTTTCTTT. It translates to CASSSQILKGATEAFF.

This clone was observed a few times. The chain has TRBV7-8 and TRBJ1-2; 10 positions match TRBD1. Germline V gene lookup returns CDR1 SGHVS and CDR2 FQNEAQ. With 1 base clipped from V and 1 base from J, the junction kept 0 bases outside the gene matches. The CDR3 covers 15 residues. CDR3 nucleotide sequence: TGTGCCAGCAGCTTAGGGACAGGGGGTAACTATGGCTACACCTTC. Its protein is CASSLGTGGNYGYTF.

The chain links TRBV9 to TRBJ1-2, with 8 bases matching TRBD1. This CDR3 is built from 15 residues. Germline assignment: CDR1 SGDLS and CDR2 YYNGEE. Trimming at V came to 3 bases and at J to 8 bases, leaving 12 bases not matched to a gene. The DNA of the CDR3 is TGTGCCAGCAGCGCCGGACAGGGAATCTTAGAAGGCTACACCTTC. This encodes CASSAGQGILEGYTF.

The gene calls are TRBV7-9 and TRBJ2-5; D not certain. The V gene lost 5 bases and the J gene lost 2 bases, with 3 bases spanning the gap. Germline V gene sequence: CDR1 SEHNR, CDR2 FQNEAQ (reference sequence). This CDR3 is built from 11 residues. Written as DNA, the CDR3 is TGTGCCAGCAGCGAGCAAGAGACCCAGTACTTC. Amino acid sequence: CASSEQETQYF.

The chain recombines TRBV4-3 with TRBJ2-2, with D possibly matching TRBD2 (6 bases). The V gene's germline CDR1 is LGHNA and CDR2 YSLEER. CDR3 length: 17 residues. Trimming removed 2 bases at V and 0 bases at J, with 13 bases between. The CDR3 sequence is CASSQNGGRANTGELFF. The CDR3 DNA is TGCGCCAGCAGCCAAAATGGGGGGAGAGCGAACACCGGGGAGCTGTTTTTT.

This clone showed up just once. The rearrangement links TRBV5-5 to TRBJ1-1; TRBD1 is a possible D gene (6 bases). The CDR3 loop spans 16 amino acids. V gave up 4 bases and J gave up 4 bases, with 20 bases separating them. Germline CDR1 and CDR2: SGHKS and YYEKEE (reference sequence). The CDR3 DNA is TGTGCCAGCAGCCTCAAGCCGAGAGAAGGGGGCACTGAAGCTTTCTTT. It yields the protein CASSLKPREGGTEAFF.

CDR3 DNA: TGTGCCAGTAACGAGGGTCCCTATGGCTACACCTTC. This encodes CASNEGPYGYTF. The gene calls are TRBV19 and TRBJ1-2; D ambiguous. The CDR3 loop spans 12 amino acids. Germline CDR1 and CDR2: LNHDA and SQIVND (reference sequence). The V gene lost 7 bases and the J gene lost 4 bases, with 10 bases spanning the gap.

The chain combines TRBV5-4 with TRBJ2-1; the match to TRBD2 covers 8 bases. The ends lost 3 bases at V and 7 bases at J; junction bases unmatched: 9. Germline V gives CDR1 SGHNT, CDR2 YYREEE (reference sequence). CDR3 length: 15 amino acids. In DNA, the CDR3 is TGTGCCAGCAGCTATCGGGGGGGTGGTTTTAATGAGCAGTTCTTC. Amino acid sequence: CASSYRGGGFNEQFF.

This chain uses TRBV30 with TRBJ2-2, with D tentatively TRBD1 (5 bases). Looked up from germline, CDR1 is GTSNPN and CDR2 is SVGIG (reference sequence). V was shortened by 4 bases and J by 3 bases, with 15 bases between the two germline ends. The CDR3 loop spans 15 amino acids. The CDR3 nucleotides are TGTGCCTGGACCCGAAGGGGTAGGGACACCGGGGAGCTGTTTTTT. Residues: CAWTRRGRDTGELFF.

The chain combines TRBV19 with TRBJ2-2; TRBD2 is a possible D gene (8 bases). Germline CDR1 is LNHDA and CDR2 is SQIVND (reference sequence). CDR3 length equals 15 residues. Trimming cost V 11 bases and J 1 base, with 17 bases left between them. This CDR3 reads CASQGLAGNTGELFF. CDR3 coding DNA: TGTGCCTCACAGGGGCTAGCGGGGAACACCGGGGAGCTGTTTTTT.

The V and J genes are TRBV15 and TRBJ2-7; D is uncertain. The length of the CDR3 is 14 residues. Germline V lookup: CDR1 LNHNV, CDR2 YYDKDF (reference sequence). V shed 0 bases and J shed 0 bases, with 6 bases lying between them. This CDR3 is CATSREASSYEQYF. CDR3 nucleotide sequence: TGTGCCACCAGCAGAGAGGCCAGCTCCTACGAGCAGTACTTC.

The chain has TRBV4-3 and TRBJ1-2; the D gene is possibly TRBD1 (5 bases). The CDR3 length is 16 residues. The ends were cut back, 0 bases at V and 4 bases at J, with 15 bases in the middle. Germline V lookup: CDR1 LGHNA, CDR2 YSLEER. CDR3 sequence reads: CASSQDTGRFGYGYTF. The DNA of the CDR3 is TGCGCCAGCAGCCAAGATACAGGACGGTTTGGCTATGGCTACACCTTC.

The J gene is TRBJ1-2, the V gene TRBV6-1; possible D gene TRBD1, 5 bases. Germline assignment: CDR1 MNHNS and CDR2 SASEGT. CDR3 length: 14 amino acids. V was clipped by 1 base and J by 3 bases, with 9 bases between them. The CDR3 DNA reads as TGTGCCAGCAGTGAAGTAAGGGGCCACTATGGCTACACCTTC. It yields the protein CASSEVRGHYGYTF.

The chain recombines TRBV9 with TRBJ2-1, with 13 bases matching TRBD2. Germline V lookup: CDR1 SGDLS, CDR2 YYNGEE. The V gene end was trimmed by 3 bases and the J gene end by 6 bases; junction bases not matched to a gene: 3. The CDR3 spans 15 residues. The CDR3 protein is CASSGGTSGVNEQFF. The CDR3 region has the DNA TGTGCCAGCAGCGGGGGGACTAGCGGGGTCAATGAGCAGTTCTTC.

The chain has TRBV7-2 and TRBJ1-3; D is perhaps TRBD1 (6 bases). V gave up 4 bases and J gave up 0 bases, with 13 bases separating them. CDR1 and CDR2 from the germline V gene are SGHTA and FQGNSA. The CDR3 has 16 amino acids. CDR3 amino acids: CASSSYTGFSGNTIYF. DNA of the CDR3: TGTGCCAGCAGCTCGTACACAGGGTTCTCTGGAAACACCATATATTTT.

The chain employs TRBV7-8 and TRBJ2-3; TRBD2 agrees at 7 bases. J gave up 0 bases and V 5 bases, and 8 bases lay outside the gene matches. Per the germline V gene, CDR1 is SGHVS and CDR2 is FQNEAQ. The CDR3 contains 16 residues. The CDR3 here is CASSPRGSYSTDTQYF. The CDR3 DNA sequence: TGTGCCAGCAGCCCGCGGGGGAGCTATAGCACAGATACGCAGTATTTT.

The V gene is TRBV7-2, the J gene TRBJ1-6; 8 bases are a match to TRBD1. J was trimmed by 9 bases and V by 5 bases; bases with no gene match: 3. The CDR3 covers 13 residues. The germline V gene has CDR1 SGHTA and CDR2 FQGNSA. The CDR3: CASSKDRVSPLHF. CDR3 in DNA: TGTGCCAGCAGCAAGGACAGGGTTTCACCCCTCCACTTT.

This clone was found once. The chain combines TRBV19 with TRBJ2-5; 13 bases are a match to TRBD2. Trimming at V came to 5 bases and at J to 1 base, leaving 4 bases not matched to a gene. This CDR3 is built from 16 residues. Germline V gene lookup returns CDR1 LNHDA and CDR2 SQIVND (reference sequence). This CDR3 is CASSAGTSGTQETQYF. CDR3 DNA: TGTGCCAGTAGTGCCGGGACTAGCGGGACCCAAGAGACCCAGTACTTC.

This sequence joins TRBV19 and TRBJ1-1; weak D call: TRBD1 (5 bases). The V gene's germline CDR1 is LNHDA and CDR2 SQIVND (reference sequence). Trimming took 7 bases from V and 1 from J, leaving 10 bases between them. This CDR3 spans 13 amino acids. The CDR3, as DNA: TGTGCCAGTAACTCCCAGGGGAACACTGAAGCTTTCTTT. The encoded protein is CASNSQGNTEAFF.

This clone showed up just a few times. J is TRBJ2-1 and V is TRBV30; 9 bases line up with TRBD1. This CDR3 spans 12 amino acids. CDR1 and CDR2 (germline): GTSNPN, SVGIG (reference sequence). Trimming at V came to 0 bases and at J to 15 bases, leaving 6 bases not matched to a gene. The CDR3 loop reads CAWSVDEGQGFF. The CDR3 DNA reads TGTGCCTGGAGTGTTGATGAGGGACAGGGGTTCTTC.

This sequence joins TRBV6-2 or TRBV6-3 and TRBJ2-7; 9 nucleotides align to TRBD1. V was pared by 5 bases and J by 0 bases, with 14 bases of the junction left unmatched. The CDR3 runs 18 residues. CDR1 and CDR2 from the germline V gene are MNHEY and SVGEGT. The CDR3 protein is CASSHRDREGRGSYEQYV. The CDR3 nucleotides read TGTGCCAGCAGTCACCGGGACAGGGAGGGGAGGGGCTCCTACGAGCAGTACGTC.